This TCR beta chain emerged from a study of glioma-infiltrating T cells. Findings and caveats of the study: Only very few CDR3 sequences appeared in both tissue and blood.

The CDR3 contains 13 residues. Trimming removed 6 bases from V and 1 base from J, with 12 bases in between. CDR1 is DFQATT, CDR2 SNEGSKA, per germline (reference sequence). This clonotype was seen ten or more times. As yet, its antigen is unknown. Using RNA template, CDR3s of TCR alpha and beta were amplified with iRepertoire arm-PCR. For one-step reverse transcription and amplification, roughly 95-400 ng of tissue mRNA or PBMC total RNA was used. TCRdb recomputed calls from the multiplex PCR reads with MiXCR, one row per CDR3 protein. The sample has about 130,000 distinct CDR3 sequences, 20% to 25% seen once; the top ten hold about a quarter.

The sequence came from a human donor with low-grade glioma or glioblastoma, undergoing nonglioma brain surgery, or in good health (not recorded which). The V gene is TRBV20-1, the J gene TRBJ1-1; D call uncertain. The specimen sequenced was glioma tissue, nonneoplastic brain tissue, or PBMCs (not recorded which). The CDR3 bases are TGCAGTGCGGAGAAATCCGGGAACACTGAAGCTTTCTTT. Its protein product is CSAEKSGNTEAFF.